This T cell receptor (beta chain) emerged from a study of T cells after yellow fever vaccination (dated by TCRdb to about 2019). Describing the broader study: The SMART-Seq v4 Ultra Low Input RNA kit was used to prepare libraries from fractions with low cell numbers. Bulk TCR alpha and beta repertoires were sequenced longitudinally to track T-cell clones before and after primary and booster YFV17D yellow fever vaccination. Two healthy male donors, one aged 18 to 29 and one aged 30 to 40 years, made up the cohort. Blood was collected at multiple timepoints before and after primary and secondary immunization, and bulk PBMC replicates and cell subsets were isolated.

TCR cDNA was made using 5'RACE template switching, a step that added a universal primer site and unique molecular identifiers. Priming of cDNA synthesis was performed from both the TCR alpha and TCR beta constant segments. Libraries were amplified in two PCR steps, with sample barcodes and sequencing adapters added in the second step. Libraries were sequenced on Illumina HiSeq 2500 (2x100 bp) or NovaSeq (2x150 bp). The published analysis was carried out like this. MIGEC handled demultiplexing of reads and collapsing into UMI consensus sequences, while MiXCR performed V(D)J alignment. Vaccine-responding clonotypes were defined with edgeR using replicate PBMC samples, requiring FDR below 0.01 and a log2 fold change above 5 up to day 15. Each bulk clonotype received a CD4 or CD8 identity based on whether the sequenced CD4 or CD8 repertoire contained that clonotype at higher abundance. TCRdb's own reprocessing of the public reads used fastp at Q25 and MiXCR and kept productive beta chains. CDR3 protein duplicates are merged, each entry listing the most common genes and DNA. What appears here as the V and J calls and clone size reflects TCRdb's work, not the paper's. This sample holds 450,000 to 600,000 distinct CDR3 sequences; roughly 14% were observed only once. Over 11% of the sample is taken by the ten largest.

The treatment or condition label for this specimen denotes: live attenuated yellow fever vaccine strain. At each blood-draw timepoint, two biological replicates of bulk PBMCs were obtained. A standard Ficoll-Paque protocol was used to isolate PBMCs from peripheral blood. TriZol was used to extract RNA from bulk PBMCs, from CD4 and CD8 fractions, and from dextramer-positive and dextramer-negative fractions. This clonotype was counted between two and nine times. Its antigen is unknown. No clone much larger than this one lies a single base away; base qualities are absent. Here V drops 2 bases and J drops 5 bases, and the junction holds 6 bases not matched to any gene. The CDR3 runs 14 amino acids, cysteine and phenylalanine included. The kept DNA is CDR3 alone, 42 bases in frame from the first base. As encoded in the germline V gene (reference sequence), CDR1 is GTSNPN while CDR2 is SVGIG. What the authors observed across the whole study: Computational filtering was needed because FACS-sorted repertoires could contain abundant contaminating clonotypes from the bulk population. Because the study included only a couple of donors, the extent to which the findings can be generalized is limited. A small fraction of clonotypes appeared in both the CD4 and CD8 compartments, likely as a result of convergent recombination. Compared with the primary T-cell response, the secondary T-cell response was faster but weaker, reaching its peak on day 5 rather than on day 15. After the booster, most of the clones that had expanded following primary vaccination were detected again (approximately 95% of CD4 and around 87% of CD8), which suggests that memory was broadly maintained.

The sequences come from PBMCs, collected on the day of the yellow fever booster vaccination. The sequence joins TRBV30 to TRBJ2-1, with 7 bases in between that match TRBD2. The sequence was obtained from a man aged 30-40 years who received the YFV17D yellow fever vaccine. CDR3 sequence: CAWSPLARDNEQFF. At the DNA level, the sequence is TGTGCCTGGAGTCCACTAGCGAGGGACAATGAGCAGTTCTTC.